This TCR beta chain was profiled in a study of regulatory T cells in long-lasting Graves disease. CDR3 size: 15 residues. Germline values: CDR1 SGHDT, CDR2 YYEEEE. With 0 bases removed from V and 4 bases from J, the gap between germline ends came to 13 bases. Building of the TCR beta libraries involved iRepertoire HTBI primers and Arm-PCR of CDR3 regions. TCRdb processed the multiplex PCR reads anew with MiXCR; each CDR3 protein has one entry. The sample includes more than 300,000 distinct CDR3 sequences, about a sixth of them seen just once. Ten or more counts support this clonotype. This sample's time point: newly diagnosed GD, antithyroid drugs for less than 3 months. Making the TCR library involved RNA that had been extracted from PBMCs. The data were also submitted as part of a second study, on T cells in Graves' hyperthyroidism and ophthalmopathy. That report notes: Clinical symptoms, serum thyroxine, TRAb, thyroid ultrasound and orbital computed tomography established diagnosis.

V usage is TRBV5-6 and J usage is TRBJ1-2; no reliable D call. This receptor was taken from a woman aged 18 to 35 with Graves disease. Sequenced material: peripheral blood mononuclear cells (PBMCs), taken at new diagnosis, from a patient treated with antithyroid drugs. This CDR3 is CASSLVDPRRYGYTF. In nucleotides, the CDR3 is TGTGCCAGCAGCTTGGTAGACCCCAGGCGCTATGGCTACACCTTC.